The following is a TCR beta chain sequence with its context. What it binds is not known. Time point specified: week 11, during vaccination. Vaccine doses each comprised 300 ug of mutant IDH1 20-mer peptide, with topical imiquimod. The protocol was immunoSEQ multiplex PCR, while the TCRdb copy is restricted to in-frame clones and leaves out a portion. The repertoire has about 22,000 clones, approximately 89% of them found once; the top ten carry more than 5.5%. These data originate in a study of a mutant IDH1 vaccine in newly diagnosed glioma. Study-level background: Administration of eight vaccinations to patients took place in weeks 1, 3, 5, 7, 11, 15, 19, 23. Mean patient age was approximately 40 years; approximately 60% were male and around 40% female.

The sequencing here drew on PBMCs, taken from a glioma patient whose treatment included an IDH1 peptide vaccine. This receptor was taken from a woman aged 40-49 years with glioma.

The CDR3 here is CASRPDRGSETQYF. The CDR3 DNA is TGTGCCAGCAGACCAGACAGGGGTTCAGAGACCCAGTACTTC. The chain links TRBV25-1 to TRBJ2-5; 8 positions match TRBD1. After removal of 6 bases from V and 4 bases from J, the junction contained 7 bases not matched to a gene. This CDR3 contains 14 residues. Per germline, CDR1 MGHDK and CDR2 SYGVNS.